Detailed here is one T cell receptor beta chain. Its antigen remains unidentified. From a lookup of the germline V gene (reference sequence), CDR1 and CDR2 are SEHNR and FQNEAQ. Spanning cysteine to phenylalanine, the CDR3 consists of 12 amino acids. No DNA sequence is on record. HCMV-specific IgG was detected in serum with a commercial ELISA kit to determine HCMV serostatus. Peripheral blood mononuclear cells were isolated from blood by Ficoll density gradient centrifugation. This entry belongs to a study of T cells expressing NK-cell markers (dated by TCRdb to about 2020). For context, the study as a whole: TCR beta-chain repertoires were profiled in sorted CD3+CD56+NKG2C+, CD3+CD56+NKG2C- and CD3+CD56-NKG2C+ T-cell subsets from about 8 donors. The libraries were sequenced on Illumina HiSeq 2000/2500, MiSeq or NextSeq, producing 2 x 150 bp reads. Among the eight sequenced donors, only one was HCMV-seronegative, while the other seven were HCMV-seropositive. The study sequenced eight donors, all healthy volunteers chosen at random: three men and five women.

The study at large found these results: Whether the expanded NKG2C-expressing T cell clones were specific for HCMV antigens was left unclear. In 6 or 7 donors, the dominant CD3+CD56+NKG2C+ clonotypes ranked among the top 10 CD8+ clonotypes, making up about 1.0-7.5% of CD8+ T cells. Those dominant clonotypes were again the most abundant among CD3+CD56-NKG2C+ cells in four donors, at about 28.3-65%.

The sequencer listed for this sample is Illumina HiSeq 2000. 5'RACE template switching, by which a universal primer site and unique molecular identifiers were added, was used to make TCR beta cDNA libraries. Priming for cDNA synthesis came from the TCR beta constant segment, and two successive PCR amplification steps followed. The study's own analysis went as follows. MIGEC handled demultiplexing of the reads and grouping by UMI, while MiTCR was used to assemble and quantify clonotypes. To exclude erroneous sequences, any TCR cDNA sequence not supported by at least two reads was discarded. Downstream repertoire analysis used the tcR package, and clonotypes were matched across fractions by CDR3 nucleotide sequence plus V segment. Antigen specificity was annotated against VDJdb with VDJmatch, allowing one amino acid substitution in CDR3. The reads went through TCRdb reprocessing, and each CDR3 protein sequence gets one entry with no DNA. These V and J calls rely on TCRdb rather than the paper's analysis. This sample's table has entries for about 160,000 distinct CDR3 sequences. 20% of the sample is in the top ten clones.

Sequencing was performed on blood T cells: a sorted CD56 or NKG2C T cell subset, CD4+ or CD8+ T cells, or bulk PBMC T cells (not recorded which). The chain employs TRBV7-9 and TRBJ1-1; the TCRdb call, TRBD1, lacks DNA for checking. This TCR was recovered from a man aged 18-75 years in good health. CDR3 region: CAIASTGNEAFF.